This T cell receptor beta chain is from a study of shared clonotypes between healthy human individuals (dated by TCRdb to about 2020). Notes on the research overall: The cohort comprised a couple of women and a few men aged 18 to 49 years. For each donor, CD4 naive and CD4 memory were each given three plates, CD8 naive was given two plates, and CD8 memory was given one plate. To estimate repertoire size and how much clonotypes are shared between individuals, the study performed deep sequencing of blood TCR repertoires from about five healthy adults. Different laboratories and diverse techniques were used to prepare libraries and sequence TCR repertoires, to increase sequencing depth and limit assay-specific biases. Between about 0.94 and 8.9 billion PBMCs per donor were obtained by leukapheresis. The investigation overall reported the following: Sampling was limited to blood, and TCR repertoires in tissue likely differ from TCR repertoires in blood. When a handful of donors were compared, the shared fraction of clonotypes was roughly 5% for naive CD4, around 4% for naive CD8, roughly 2.5% for memory CD4, and 0.4% for memory CD8. Naive subsets generally had larger estimated clonotype richness than memory subsets. Pairwise subsampling led to the expectation that sequencing depth would affect the degree of clonotype sharing among donors. Higher generation probabilities were observed for clonotypes shared by all four sorted-subset donors than for non-shared clonotypes. Because the study included a small number of donors, the genetic and exposure-history diversity represented was limited. Incomplete sequencing was indicated by rarefaction of sorted-subset datasets, despite the large sequencing depth.

As encoded in the germline V gene (reference sequence), CDR1 is SGHNT while CDR2 is YYREEE. The CDR3, from cysteine to phenylalanine, totals 12 residues. Left in the record is the CDR3 DNA by itself, 36 bases read in frame from the first base. V loses 4 bases, J loses 8 bases, and the germline ends lie 10 bases apart. Using the deep immunoSEQ assay, TCR CDR3 regions were amplified from genomic DNA by multiplex PCR. Extracted genomic DNA from each cell subset was spread evenly across all wells of several immunoSEQ 96-well plates, with each plate serving as a replicate. For sorted subsets, about 210 ng of genomic DNA, equivalent to 25,000 to 35,000 T cell genomes, went into each replicate PCR. Purified libraries were quantified with a Qubit 3.0 fluorometer, sized on a Bioanalyzer 2100, and re-quantified with the KAPA Library Quantification kit. Every immunoSEQ 96-well plate was sequenced on a dedicated single-read 150-cycle Illumina NextSeq 550 flow cell. Under the source paper's analysis protocol: Because the immunoSEQ output included only junctional sequences and no quality scores, the filtering could not be the same as the filtering used for full-length reads. To assign V/J genes and CDR3, sequences were annotated using PyIR, a Python wrapper for IgBLAST v1.9, with IMGT germline references. Reads were filtered out if the reads had weak V/J assignments (E-value above 1e-6), no CDR3, stop codons, out-of-frame junctions, or ambiguous translated residues. V3J clonotypes were defined by identical inferred V gene, J gene, and CDR3 amino acid sequence. To compute the percentage overlap between repertoires, the number of shared unique clonotypes was divided by the size of the smaller repertoire. Three approaches were used to assess repertoire richness: RTK rarefaction, the Chao1 estimator, and Recon v2.1 estimates of unobserved clonotypes. Generation probabilities were computed with OLGA for all TCRbeta clonotypes obtained by the gDNA method from a handful of donors. The clones in this table, taken by TCRdb from immuneACCESS, are in-frame only. Not every clone is retained; where verified, under half of the shortfall comes from an unresolved V gene, and the cause of the rest is unknown. That table gives V, J and clone size, and the DNA gave D and trimming. The sample profile shows about 680,000 clones; approximately 90% of them were found once. The leading ten clones occupy approximately 24% of the sample.

Concerning this clone: No antigen is known for it. No much larger clone exists at a distance of one base, and base qualities are not known.

CD8 naive samples consisted of CD45RO-negative cells that were positively selected for CCR7, yielding a CD45RA+CCR7+ population without TemRA cells. The donors were healthy, HIV-negative adults who had no recently reported acute infections or vaccinations. All donors were Caucasian adults living in Nashville, Tennessee, USA. Blood was obtained by leukapheresis, after which PBMCs were separated by Ficoll-Histopaque density gradient centrifugation and cryopreserved in liquid nitrogen vapor phase. Analytical flow cytometry was used to check the purity and quantity of every magnetically sorted T cell population. Genomic DNA was isolated from each sorted fraction and quantified by UV absorbance on a Nanodrop 2000c.

The chain links TRBV5-4 with TRBJ2-1; TRBD2 is a possible D gene, resting on 5 matching bases. This sequence originates from a man younger than 40 in good health. The material sequenced was naive CD8+ T cells sorted from blood. The sample's cell subset or site, from its label and the paper: CD45RA+CCR7+. The nucleotides read TGTGCCAGCAGCGTAGGACTGGATGAGCAGTTCTTC. This is translated as CASSVGLDEQFF.